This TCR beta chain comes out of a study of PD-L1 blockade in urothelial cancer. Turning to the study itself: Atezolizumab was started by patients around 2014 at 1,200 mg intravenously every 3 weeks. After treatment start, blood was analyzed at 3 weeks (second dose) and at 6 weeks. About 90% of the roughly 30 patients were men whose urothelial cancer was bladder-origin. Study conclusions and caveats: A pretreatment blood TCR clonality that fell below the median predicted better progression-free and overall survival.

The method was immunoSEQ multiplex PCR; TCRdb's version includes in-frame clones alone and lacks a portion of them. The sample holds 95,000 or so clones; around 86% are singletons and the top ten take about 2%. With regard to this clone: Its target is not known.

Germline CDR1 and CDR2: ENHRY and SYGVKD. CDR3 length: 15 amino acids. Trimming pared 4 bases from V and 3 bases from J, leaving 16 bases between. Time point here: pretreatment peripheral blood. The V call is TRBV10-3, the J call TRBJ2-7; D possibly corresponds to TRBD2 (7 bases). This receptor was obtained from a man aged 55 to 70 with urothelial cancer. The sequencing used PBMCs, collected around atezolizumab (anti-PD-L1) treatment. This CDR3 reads CAISASRGADYEQYF. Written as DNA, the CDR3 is TGTGCCATCAGTGCGTCCCGGGGGGCGGACTACGAGCAGTACTTC.